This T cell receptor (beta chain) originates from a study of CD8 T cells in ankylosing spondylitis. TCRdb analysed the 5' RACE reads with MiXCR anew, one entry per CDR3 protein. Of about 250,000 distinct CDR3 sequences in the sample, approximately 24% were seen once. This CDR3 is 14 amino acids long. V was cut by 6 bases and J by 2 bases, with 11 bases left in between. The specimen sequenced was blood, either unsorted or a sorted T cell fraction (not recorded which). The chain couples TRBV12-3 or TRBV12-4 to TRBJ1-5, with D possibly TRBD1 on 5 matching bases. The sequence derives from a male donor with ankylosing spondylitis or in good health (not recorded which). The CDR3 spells CASSKGFGNQPQHF. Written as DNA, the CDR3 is TGTGCCAGCAGCAAGGGGTTTGGCAATCAGCCCCAGCATTTT.